Shown below are 8 T cell receptor beta chains from a single sample sequenced in a study of immune evolution from preneoplasia to lung adenocarcinoma. Here immunoSEQ multiplex PCR was the method, and the copy in TCRdb shows in-frame clones only, minus some. The profile shows more than 9,000 clones, 80% to 90% of them singletons. Material: FFPE minimally invasive lung adenocarcinoma tissue. The receptors shown here come from a person aged 70 to 85 with lung adenocarcinoma.

This chain links TRBV6-4 with TRBJ2-7; 9 bases agree with TRBD1. The CDR3 loop spans 13 amino acids. Unmatched junction bases numbered 5, after V lost 6 bases and J lost 5 bases. Per the germline V gene, CDR1 is MRHNA and CDR2 is SNTAGT. CDR3 sequence (DNA): TGTGCCAGCAGCCGGGACAGGGACCACGAGCAGTACTTC. Its protein product is CASSRDRDHEQYF.

This sequence joins TRBV11-3 and TRBJ2-2; the D is unclear. Germline V gene data show CDR1 as SGHNT and CDR2 as YENEEA. CDR3 size: 13 residues. V lost 3 bases to trimming and J lost 9 bases, with 11 bases between them. The CDR3 bases are TGTGCCAGCAGCTTTGGACCCACGAGGGAGCTGTTTTTT. It is translated as CASSFGPTRELFF.

The V call is TRBV9, the J call TRBJ2-1; TRBD1 might be the D (6 bases). The V and J ends lost 7 bases and 3 bases respectively, with 17 bases between them. The germline gives CDR1 SGDLS, CDR2 YYNGEE. The CDR3 is 15 amino acids. The CDR3 bases are TGTGCCAGCTCCCAAGAGGGGACAAACTACAATGAGCAGTTCTTC. This gives the protein CASSQEGTNYNEQFF.

The chain has TRBV5-1 and TRBJ2-5, with 9 bases matching TRBD2. Losses at the gene ends were 0 bases for V and 4 bases for J; bases not matched to a gene: 7. The CDR3 spans 16 residues. Germline V CDR1 and CDR2: SGHRS, YFSETQ. CDR3 protein: CASSLAGGGARETQYF. The CDR3, as DNA: TGCGCCAGCAGCTTGGCCGGCGGGGGGGCTCGAGAGACCCAGTACTTC.

The chain employs TRBV5-1 and TRBJ2-7, with 9 bases aligning to TRBD1. The CDR3 is 15 amino acids. With 0 bases clipped from V and 5 bases from J, the junction kept 6 bases outside the gene matches. Germline CDR1 SGHRS, CDR2 YFSETQ. CDR3 in DNA: TGCGCCAGCAGCTTGGCCGGGGACAGGGCCGACGAGCAGTACTTC. Protein product: CASSLAGDRADEQYF. Based on the CDR3 plus reference TRBV5-1 and TRBJ2-7, the full variable domain is KAGVTQTPRYLIKTRGQQVTLSCSPISGHRSVSWYQQTPGQGLQFLFEYFSETQRNKGNFPGRFSGRQFSNSRSEMNVSTLELGDSALYLCASSLAGDRADEQYFGPGTRLTVT.

The gene calls are TRBV25-1 and TRBJ1-2, with D perhaps TRBD1 (6 bases). Per germline, CDR1 MGHDK and CDR2 SYGVNS. The CDR3 spans 15 residues. The V and J ends lost 5 bases and 5 bases respectively, with 18 bases between them. The CDR3 region has the DNA TGTGCCAGCAGTCCGCCGGTGGAGGGGGGATATGGCTACACCTTC. Encoded protein: CASSPPVEGGYGYTF.

V usage is TRBV5-6 and J usage is TRBJ2-1; D gene unclear. The CDR3 consists of 13 residues. The V end lost 0 bases, the J end lost 7 bases, and 8 bases lay between the germline ends. Germline CDR1 reads SGHDT; CDR2 reads YYEEEE. The CDR3 DNA reads TGTGCCAGCAGCTTGGTAGTGGGGAATGAGCAGTTCTTC. Protein product: CASSLVVGNEQFF. The variable domain in full, completed from reference TRBV5-6 and TRBJ2-1, reads DAGVTQSPTHLIKTRGQQVTLRCSPKSGHDTVSWYQQALGQGPQFIFQYYEEEERQRGNFPDRFSGHQFPNYSSELNVNALLLGDSALYLCASSLVVGNEQFFGPGTRLTVL.

This rearrangement joins TRBV28 to TRBJ1-5; no clear D gene. This CDR3 is built from 13 residues. Germline CDR1 MDHEN, CDR2 SYDVKM. V shed 0 bases and J shed 6 bases, with 6 bases lying between them. This CDR3 reads CASSLWGGQPQHF. CDR3 sequence (DNA): TGTGCCAGCAGTTTATGGGGAGGTCAGCCCCAGCATTTT.